This T cell receptor beta chain was found in a study of cytomegalovirus exposure and HLA in healthy donors. Details on this clone: Its antigen is as yet unknown.

Findings and limits, study-wide: There was a cluster of highly shared sequence variants that was likely a sequencing artifact.

The CDR3 runs 16 residues. Per germline, CDR1 KGHSH and CDR2 LQKENI. The J segment lost 5 bases and the V segment lost 6 bases, leaving 9 bases of the junction unmatched. The PCR employed 60 Vbeta primers together with 13 Jbeta primers. Clones were sequenced by immunoSEQ multiplex PCR, and TCRdb holds only the in-frame ones, with some missing. In the table there are around 91,000 clones, around four fifths of which are singletons. What was sequenced was PBMCs. The TCR sequence derives from a male donor in good health and CMV-seropositive. The gene calls are TRBV18 and TRBJ1-4, with 10 positions matching TRBD1. CDR3 bases: TGTGCCAGCTCCCGCACTCAGGACAGGGGGAATGAAAAACTGTTTTTT. Residues: CASSRTQDRGNEKLFF.